This T cell receptor (beta chain) originates from a study of identifying expanded T cells in peripheral blood. No infections or other immune events were documented during collection. Per the germline V gene, CDR1 is SGHNT and CDR2 is YYREEE (reference sequence). The length of the CDR3 is 16 residues. After removal of 4 bases from V and 2 bases from J, the junction contained 10 bases not matched to a gene. Repertoires were generated with immunoSEQ multiplex PCR, while TCRdb's copy carries only in-frame clones and drops some. Of more than 70,000 clones in the sample, around 85% were seen once. This rearrangement joins TRBV5-4 to TRBJ2-5; TRBD1 matches at 8 bases. The TCR originated in a person aged 18 to 70 in good health. Input material: blood. This CDR3 reads CASSQWTGRAQETQYF. Here the CDR3 DNA reads TGTGCCAGCAGCCAGTGGACAGGGCGGGCACAAGAGACCCAGTACTTC. Filled out from reference TRBV5-4 and TRBJ2-5, the complete variable domain reads ETGVTQSPTHLIKTRGQQVTLRCSSQSGHNTVSWYQQALGQGPQFIFQYYREEENGRGNFPPRFSGLQFPNYSSELNVNALELDDSALYLCASSQWTGRAQETQYFGPGTRLLVL.